The 24 T cell receptor beta chains below all came from one sample that was sequenced in a study of regulatory T cells in long-lasting Graves disease. The authors built TCR beta libraries using iRepertoire HTBI primers and Arm-PCR of CDR3 regions. MiXCR, run by TCRdb on the multiplex PCR reads, gives a single entry per CDR3 protein. Among roughly 400,000 distinct CDR3 sequences listed, around 20% were seen once. The time point is: persistent/refractory GD, antithyroid drugs over 5 years with positive TRAb. After RNA was extracted from PBMCs, the TCR library was made from it. Specimen: peripheral blood mononuclear cells (PBMCs), collected when the disease was refractory, from a patient treated with antithyroid drugs. All receptors derive from a female donor with Graves disease.

This clonotype has just a few counts. CDR3: CASSAGGSDTQYF. The CDR3 DNA reads TGTGCCAGCAGCGCCGGTGGATCCGATACGCAGTATTTT. This sequence joins TRBV11-2 and TRBJ2-3; D not resolved. CDR1 and CDR2 (germline): SGHAT, FQNNGV. The CDR3 runs 13 residues. With 5 bases removed from V and 6 bases from J, the gap between germline ends came to 12 bases. Looking up the rest from reference TRBV11-2 and TRBJ2-3 gives the full variable domain: EAGVAQSPRYKIIEKRQSVAFWCNPISGHATLYWYQQILGQGPKLLIQFQNNGVVDDSQLPKDRFSAERLKGVDSTLKIQPAKLEDSAVYLCASSAGGSDTQYFGPGTRLTVL.

The chain recombines TRBV6-2 or TRBV6-3 with TRBJ1-3; D unclear. Germline V gives CDR1 MNHEY, CDR2 SVGEGT. The CDR3 is made up of 12 amino acids. V was clipped by 6 bases and J by 4 bases, with 7 bases between them. CDR3 sequence reads: CASSREGNTIYF. The DNA for the CDR3 is TGTGCCAGCAGCCGAGAAGGAAACACCATATATTTT.

The V call is TRBV28, the J call TRBJ2-1, with 7 bases aligning to TRBD2. Germline values: CDR1 MDHEN, CDR2 SYDVKM. The CDR3 length is 12 residues. The CDR3, as DNA: TGTGCGATCTCGGGACTAAGACGTGAGCAGTTCTTC. Protein: CAISGLRREQFF.

This clonotype was detected a few times. The genes are TRBV2 and TRBJ2-2, with D perhaps TRBD1 or TRBD2 (5 bases each). Between the trimmed V and J ends, which lost 5 bases and 4 bases, there was a span of 14 bases. The CDR3 extends over 15 amino acids. Germline lookup yields CDR1 SNHLY and CDR2 FYNNEI. The CDR3 DNA reads TGTGCCAGCAGTTCCCCGGGACCCGCCACCGGGGAGCTGTTTTTT. It translates to CASSSPGPATGELFF.

This clonotype was observed a few times. This chain uses TRBV20-1 with TRBJ2-7; 7 bases are a match to TRBD2. CDR3 size: 13 residues. Looked up from germline, CDR1 is DFQATT and CDR2 is SNEGSKA (reference sequence). J lost 3 bases, V lost 2 bases, and 4 bases had no gene match. The CDR3 loop reads CSARPSGGYEQYF. CDR3 sequence (DNA): TGCAGTGCTAGACCTAGCGGCGGCTACGAGCAGTACTTC.

The chain joins TRBV6-1 to TRBJ2-4; D may be TRBD1 (6 bases). This CDR3 is built from 14 residues. The germline V and J ends were trimmed by 8 bases and 3 bases, with 14 bases remaining between them. The germline CDR1 and CDR2 sequences are MNHNS and SASEGT. CDR3: CASSGDLVKNIQYF. The CDR3 bases are TGTGCCAGCTCAGGGGATTTGGTCAAAAACATTCAGTACTTC.

V and J are TRBV12-3 or TRBV12-4 and TRBJ2-3; 10 bases align to TRBD2. The CDR3 is 18 amino acids. V was clipped by 5 bases and J by 4 bases; unmatched bases: 15. The CDR3: CASSPLVRVAGGPDTQYF. The DNA of the CDR3 is TGTGCCAGCAGTCCTCTTGTCAGAGTAGCGGGAGGACCAGATACGCAGTATTTT.

This clonotype was counted once. This may come from a read error, since a much larger clone is one base off. The rearrangement joins TRBV3-1 to TRBJ2-7; tentatively, D is TRBD1 or TRBD2 (5 bases each). The CDR3 sequence is 15 residues long. The germline CDR1 and CDR2 sequences are LGHDT and YNNKEL (reference sequence). This CDR3 reads CAGSQVPLGAYEQYF. CDR3 bases: TGTGCCGGCAGCCAAGTGCCATTGGGGGCCTACGAGCAGTACTTC.

This clonotype was detected only a few times. The chain joins TRBV20-1 to TRBJ2-2; possibly TRBD2 for D (5 bases). CDR1 is DFQATT, CDR2 SNEGSKA, per germline (reference sequence). V dropped 5 bases and J dropped 1 base, with 11 bases sitting between them. The CDR3 runs to 14 residues. CDR3 DNA: TGCAGTGCTCGAGGACTGTTGAACACCGGGGAGCTGTTTTTT. This codes for CSARGLLNTGELFF.

This clonotype came up many times. The J gene is TRBJ2-7, the V gene TRBV28; possibly TRBD1 for D (6 bases). Germline V gives CDR1 MDHEN, CDR2 SYDVKM. The CDR3 has 15 amino acids. The V end lost 2 bases, the J end lost 0 bases, and 11 bases lay between the germline ends. Here the CDR3 DNA reads TGTGCCAGCAGTTTAAGGACAGTATTCTCCTACGAGCAGTACTTC. Translating gives CASSLRTVFSYEQYF.

This clonotype was counted between two and nine times. The chain combines TRBV20-1 with TRBJ1-1; TRBD1 is a possible D gene (6 bases). The germline gives CDR1 DFQATT, CDR2 SNEGSKA (reference sequence). The CDR3 is 10 residues long. CDR3 in amino acids: CSGKGEEAFF. In DNA form, the CDR3 reads TGCAGCGGGAAGGGGGAGGAAGCTTTCTTT.

This clonotype was counted a few times. V is TRBV6-1 and J is TRBJ2-2, with TRBD2 matching 8 bases. The CDR3 is 19 amino acids. V dropped 2 bases and J dropped 3; count of bases not matched to a gene: 14. Germline V gives CDR1 MNHNS, CDR2 SASEGT. This CDR3 reads CASSEFGSSGNSDTGELFF. CDR3 nucleotide sequence: TGTGCCAGCAGTGAATTCGGGAGTAGCGGGAATTCGGACACCGGGGAGCTGTTTTTT.

Many counts were recorded for this clonotype. CDR3: CASWDPKAGELFF. CDR3 in DNA: TGTGCCAGCTGGGACCCCAAAGCCGGGGAGCTGTTTTTT. The rearrangement uses TRBV11-2 and TRBJ2-2; D could derive from TRBD1 or TRBD2 (5 bases each). CDR1 SGHAT and CDR2 FQNNGV come from the germline V gene. The CDR3 has 13 residues. The V end lost 8 bases, the J end lost 6 bases, and 13 bases lay between the germline ends.

As regards this clonotype: This could be a read error, since a much larger clone is one nucleotide away. This chain connects TRBV11-2 to TRBJ1-5; D not resolved. The CDR3 contains 16 residues. Germline V CDR1 and CDR2: SGHAT, FQNNGV. The ends were cut back, 5 bases at V and 2 bases at J, with 16 bases in the middle. CDR3 region: CASSPAGGVGNQPQHF. Here the CDR3 DNA reads TGTGCCAGCAGCCCCGCCGGCGGCGTTGGCAATCAGCCCCAGCATTTT.

The chain is built from TRBV5-1 and TRBJ2-7, with 11 nucleotides matching TRBD2. The V segment lost 0 bases and the J segment 6 bases; nucleotides outside the gene matches: 5. Germline lookup yields CDR1 SGHRS and CDR2 YFSETQ. This CDR3 region has 15 residues. CDR3 amino acids: CASSLVAGGPGEQYF. In DNA, the CDR3 is TGCGCCAGCAGCTTGGTAGCGGGAGGGCCGGGCGAGCAGTACTTC.

This clonotype has more than one count but fewer than ten. This sequence joins TRBV11-2 and TRBJ2-3, with TRBD2 identical over 7 bases. Germline loops: CDR1 SGHAT, CDR2 FQNNGV. This CDR3 comprises 15 residues. V dropped 3 bases and J dropped 4; count of bases not matched to a gene: 7. CDR3 amino acids: CASSLGGNRADTQYF. The DNA of the CDR3 is TGTGCCAGCAGCTTGGGGGGGAATCGCGCAGATACGCAGTATTTT.

The genes are TRBV7-9 and TRBJ2-5; D is uncertain. The V end was cut by 5 bases, the J end by 0 bases, with 13 bases between. Looked up from germline, CDR1 is SEHNR and CDR2 is FQNEAQ (reference sequence). This CDR3 region has 15 residues. CDR3 residues: CASSPALGYQETQYF. DNA for the CDR3: TGTGCCAGCAGCCCTGCCCTAGGGTACCAAGAGACCCAGTACTTC.

This clonotype was seen ten or more times. The CDR3 region is CASRRGQNSNQPQHF. As DNA, the CDR3 is TGTGCCAGCAGGCGGGGACAGAATAGCAATCAGCCCCAGCATTTT. This chain uses TRBV6-1 with TRBJ1-5; 7 bases agree with TRBD1. The CDR3 extends over 15 amino acids. From germline, CDR1 is MNHNS and CDR2 SASEGT. Trimming at V came to 6 bases and at J to 0 bases, leaving 5 bases not matched to a gene.

This clonotype was detected only a few times. The genes are TRBV7-2 and TRBJ2-4, with 7 bases lining up with TRBD1. CDR1 and CDR2 (germline): SGHTA, FQGNSA. The CDR3 has 15 amino acids. The trim removed 6 bases at V and 1 base at J, leaving 6 bases unmatched. CDR3 sequence reads: CASRRTGDAKNIQYF. The DNA of the CDR3 is TGTGCCAGCAGACGGACAGGAGACGCCAAAAACATTCAGTACTTC.

This clonotype was counted many times. The V call is TRBV7-9, the J call TRBJ2-7, with 13 bases fitting TRBD2. The J segment lost 7 bases and the V segment lost 1 base, leaving 4 bases of the junction unmatched. CDR1 and CDR2 (germline): SEHNR, FQNEAQ (reference sequence). This CDR3 is 15 amino acids long. The CDR3 region has the DNA TGTGCCAGCAGCTTAGGAGGACTAGCGGGAGTAGAGCAGTACTTC. As protein: CASSLGGLAGVEQYF.

Regarding this clonotype: Since a much larger clone is just one base distant, this may be a read error. The chain carries TRBV2 and TRBJ1-5; the D gene is possibly TRBD1 (5 bases). This CDR3 has 19 amino acids. The germline V gene encodes CDR1 SNHLY and CDR2 FYNNEI. Between the trimmed V and J ends, which lost 6 bases and 4 bases, there was a span of 28 bases. The CDR3 nucleotides are TGTGCCAGCAGGTCTAGGCGGCAATCCGGGGCAGAAAAAAATCAGCCCCAGCATTTT. Translated, it gives CASRSRRQSGAEKNQPQHF. The full variable domain, rest sourced from reference TRBV2 and TRBJ1-5, is EPEVTQTPSHQVTQMGQEVILRCVPISNHLYFYWYRQILGQKVEFLVSFYNNEISEKSEIFDDQFSVERPDGSNFTLKIRSTKLEDSAMYFCASRSRRQSGAEKNQPQHFGDGTRLSIL.

This chain links TRBV20-1 with TRBJ2-2; D possibly corresponds to TRBD1 (6 bases). CDR3 length: 14 amino acids. Trimming left V 1 base short and J 7 bases short, with 13 bases between. Germline V CDR1 and CDR2: DFQATT, SNEGSKA (reference sequence). The CDR3 spells CSARVGGSVGELFF. The CDR3 DNA reads as TGCAGTGCTAGAGTTGGGGGCTCTGTCGGGGAGCTGTTTTTT.

This clonotype has only a few counts. The chain links TRBV7-3 to TRBJ2-2, with 11 nucleotides matching TRBD1. V lost 1 base to trimming and J lost 6 bases; unmatched junction nucleotides: 4. Germline values: CDR1 SGHTA, CDR2 FQGTGA. The CDR3 is 16 amino acids. CDR3 residues: CASSLIAGQGAGELFF. The CDR3 nucleotides are TGTGCCAGCAGCTTAATCGCGGGACAGGGGGCCGGGGAGCTGTTTTTT.

This rearrangement joins TRBV19 to TRBJ2-7; possibly TRBD1 or TRBD2 for D (5 bases each). CDR1 is LNHDA, CDR2 SQIVND, per germline (reference sequence). There are 15 residues in the CDR3. Trimming removed 0 bases at V and 3 bases at J, with 12 bases between. CDR3 in amino acids: CASSIDGTVHYEQYF. In DNA, the CDR3 is TGTGCCAGTAGTATAGATGGGACGGTCCACTACGAGCAGTACTTC.